These 27 T cell receptor beta chains originate from one sample sequenced in a study of blood T cells in healthy people across ages. A second PCR, run for about 7 to 11 cycles, used a sample-barcoded 5' primer plus a J-beta primer mix. TCRdb reanalysed the 5' RACE reads using MiXCR and keeps one entry per CDR3 protein. In the table there are over a million distinct CDR3 sequences, roughly 43% of which are singletons. The sample was blood. These receptors came from a woman aged 18-29 years in good health.

The CDR3 DNA reads as TGTGCCAGCTACCTGGGGGCGGGGGGGCCGGATACGCAGTATTTT. This encodes CASYLGAGGPDTQYF. This sequence joins TRBV12-3 or TRBV12-4 and TRBJ2-3; 9 bases are shared with TRBD2. Unmatched junction bases numbered 12, after V lost 8 bases and J lost 6 bases. The CDR3 is 15 amino acids.

This clonotype has a single count. J is TRBJ2-4 and V is TRBV20-1; 7 positions match TRBD2. The better agreement between TRBJ2-7 and the DNA end casts doubt on the J call. CDR3 length equals 13 residues. Germline CDR1 DFQATT, CDR2 SNEGSKA (reference sequence). In nucleotides, the CDR3 is TGCAGTGCTAGAGATTGGGGGGGCTACGAGCAGTACTTC. Translated: CSARDWGGYEQYF.

This clonotype was observed a few times. V gene TRBV6-6 combines with J gene TRBJ2-5; 9 bases fit TRBD1. This CDR3 region has 15 residues. In germline, CDR1 is MNHNY, CDR2 SVGAGI (reference sequence). Losses at the gene ends were 6 bases for V and 3 bases for J; bases not matched to a gene: 8. The CDR3 nucleotides read TGTGCCAGCAGCCCCGCCGGGACAGGGAAAGAGACCCAGTACTTC. Protein: CASSPAGTGKETQYF.

As regards this clonotype: Relative to the germline gene, one junction end is altered; a read error may explain this. The chain links TRBV7-9 to TRBJ1-1; D uncertain. The CDR3 length is 13 residues. Germline V gene lookup returns CDR1 SEHNR and CDR2 FQNEAQ (reference sequence). CDR3 loop: CAGSPALNTEAFF. Here the CDR3 DNA reads TGTGCCGGCAGCCCAGCCTTGAACACTGAAGCTTTCTTT.

This clonotype was found a few times. This sequence joins TRBV4-1 and TRBJ2-2, with 7 bases that match TRBD1. Germline trimming cut 2 bases from V and 6 bases from J; bases unmatched to any gene: 6. Germline V gene lookup returns CDR1 MGHRA and CDR2 YSYEKL. CDR3 length equals 15 residues. The CDR3 here is CASSQTGARSGELFF. CDR3 nucleotides: TGCGCCAGCAGCCAAACAGGGGCCCGATCCGGGGAGCTGTTTTTT.

This chain connects TRBV6-5 to TRBJ1-4; no clear D. V gave up 2 bases and J gave up 11 bases, with 21 bases separating them. Germline V gives CDR1 MNHEY, CDR2 SVGAGI. The CDR3 loop spans 16 amino acids. Here the CDR3 DNA reads TGTGCCAGCAGTTACGTCTTCGGTATAAGTACTGGTAAACTGTTTTTT. The encoded protein is CASSYVFGISTGKLFF.

The chain carries TRBV5-4 and TRBJ2-5, with 12 bases fitting TRBD2. The J call could be wrong; TRBJ2-7 is a better fit for the DNA end. The germline CDR1 and CDR2 sequences are SGHNT and YYREEE (reference sequence). This CDR3 comprises 18 residues. The chain's CDR3 is CASSSLQTTSGRSNEQYF. In DNA form, the CDR3 reads TGTGCCAGCAGCTCCCTACAAACCACTAGCGGGAGGTCAAACGAGCAGTACTTC.

The CDR3 spells CASSSRPAGDSPLHF. The CDR3 DNA reads as TGTGCCAGCAGCTCCCGTCCCGCTGGAGATTCACCCCTCCACTTT. The chain has TRBV7-3 and TRBJ1-6; D remains ambiguous. Germline-derived CDR1 and CDR2 are SGHTA and FQGTGA. The CDR3 loop spans 15 amino acids. V lost 4 bases, J lost 8 bases, and 15 bases lay in between. Using reference TRBV7-3 and TRBJ1-6 for the parts outside the CDR3, the full variable domain is GAGVSQTPSNKVTEKGKYVELRCDPISGHTALYWYRQSLGQGPEFLIYFQGTGAADDSGLPNDRFFAVRPEGSVSTLKIQRTERGDSAVYLCASSSRPAGDSPLHFGNGTRLTVT.

This clonotype appeared a few times. The chain employs TRBV28 and TRBJ2-2; 8 bases match TRBD2. V lost 3 bases and J lost 6; bases outside the gene matches: 6. This CDR3 has 15 amino acids. Per germline, CDR1 MDHEN and CDR2 SYDVKM. CDR3 residues: CASSFRGRFSGELFF. In DNA form, the CDR3 reads TGTGCCAGCAGTTTCCGCGGGAGGTTTTCCGGGGAGCTGTTTTTT.

Only a few counts were recorded for this clonotype. The chain links TRBV20-1 to TRBJ2-7; TRBD2 agrees at 10 bases. The CDR3 contains 14 residues. The V and J ends lost 2 bases and 4 bases, in that order; junction bases with no gene match: 5. Germline V CDR1 and CDR2: DFQATT, SNEGSKA (reference sequence). The CDR3 nucleotides read TGCAGTGCTAGAACCGGGACTAGCGTTTACGAGCAGTACTTC. This sequence encodes CSARTGTSVYEQYF.

This clonotype was detected only a few times. The chain employs TRBV5-5 and TRBJ1-1; D not resolved. Trimming stripped 0 bases from V and 7 bases from J, with 10 bases between. Germline loops: CDR1 SGHKS, CDR2 YYEKEE (reference sequence). CDR3 length: 13 amino acids. The CDR3 is CASSLGTGIEAFF. CDR3 coding DNA: TGTGCCAGCAGCTTGGGCACCGGGATTGAAGCTTTCTTT.

Remarks on this clonotype: Sequence at one end of the junction differs from germline and may be a read error. J is TRBJ2-1 and V is TRBV7-2, with D maybe TRBD2 (6 bases). This CDR3 contains 17 residues. Germline assignment: CDR1 SGHTA and CDR2 FQGNSA. The chain's CDR3 is CASSSIRGGPTYSEQFF. The CDR3 DNA sequence: TGTGCCAGCAGCTCCATCCGGGGAGGTCCTACATACAGTGAGCAGTTCTTC.

The V and J genes are TRBV7-9 and TRBJ2-1; 12 positions match TRBD2. The CDR3 consists of 17 residues. Trimming took 5 bases from V and 5 from J; bases not matched to a gene: 10. Germline lookup yields CDR1 SEHNR and CDR2 FQNEAQ (reference sequence). The CDR3 DNA reads as TGTGCCAGCAGCCTACAGACTAGCGGGAGACCTCACAATGAGCAGTTCTTC. Its translation is CASSLQTSGRPHNEQFF.

CDR3 nucleotides: TGTGCCAGCAGTTTAATTGGACAGGGTCACAATGAGCAGTTCTTC. Translated, it gives CASSLIGQGHNEQFF. The chain recombines TRBV28 with TRBJ2-1; 8 bases align to TRBD1. The V segment lost 2 bases and the J segment 5 bases; nucleotides outside the gene matches: 5. Germline values: CDR1 MDHEN, CDR2 SYDVKM. The CDR3 length is 15 residues.

The count of this clonotype is one. V gene TRBV7-9 combines with J gene TRBJ2-1; TRBD2 aligns across 14 bases. V shed 5 bases and J 8 bases; nucleotides not matched to a gene: 5. This CDR3 region has 15 residues. In germline, CDR1 is SEHNR, CDR2 FQNEAQ (reference sequence). The CDR3 is CASSRLAGGPYEQFF. DNA of the CDR3: TGTGCCAGCAGCCGACTAGCGGGGGGGCCTTATGAGCAGTTCTTC.

The chain employs TRBV4-1 and TRBJ1-5; 7 nucleotides match TRBD1. The CDR3 runs to 14 residues. Per the germline V gene, CDR1 is MGHRA and CDR2 is YSYEKL. V dropped 4 bases and J dropped 11; count of bases not matched to a gene: 11. This chain's CDR3 is CASSPGTEFEAQHF. CDR3 nucleotide sequence: TGCGCCAGCAGCCCCGGGACAGAGTTTGAAGCCCAGCATTTT.

This sequence joins TRBV29-1 and TRBJ2-3; TRBD2 matches at 12 bases. CDR1 and CDR2 (germline): SQVTM, ANQGSEA. This CDR3 is built from 21 residues. V lost 3 bases, J lost 3 bases, and 22 bases stayed unmatched. CDR3 sequence (DNA): TGCAGCGTTGAGGATTCCGGGAGGACTAGCGGGATTGGGAGGTCGACAGATACGCAGTATTTT. Translating it yields CSVEDSGRTSGIGRSTDTQYF.

This sequence joins TRBV29-1 and TRBJ2-3; D is perhaps TRBD2 (6 bases). The CDR3 spans 12 residues. V lost 7 bases to trimming and J lost 1 base, with 9 bases between them. Per germline, CDR1 SQVTM and CDR2 ANQGSEA. The CDR3 region is CSAASGTDTQYF. The CDR3, as DNA: TGCAGCGCGGCTAGCGGCACAGATACGCAGTATTTT.

The chain joins TRBV24-1 to TRBJ2-5; 8 bases line up with TRBD2. Trimming cost V 1 base and J 5 bases; bases outside gene matches: 8. The CDR3 contains 16 residues. Germline assignment: CDR1 KGHDR and CDR2 SFDVKD. The CDR3 bases are TGTGCCACCAGTGATTTCATCCGGGAGGGCCAGGAGACCCAGTACTTC. As protein: CATSDFIREGQETQYF.

The V call is TRBV27, the J call TRBJ2-1; 9 bases fit TRBD2. CDR3 length equals 14 residues. V was clipped by 4 bases and J by 8 bases; unmatched bases: 6. Germline CDR1 is MNHEY and CDR2 is SMNVEV (reference sequence). This chain's CDR3 is CASSWAGGLYEQFF. The CDR3 DNA reads as TGTGCCAGCAGTTGGGCGGGAGGGCTCTATGAGCAGTTCTTC.

The J gene is TRBJ2-1, the V gene TRBV7-2; TRBD1 matches 7 bases. Per the germline V gene, CDR1 is SGHTA and CDR2 is FQGNSA. V lost 5 bases to trimming and J lost 7 bases; unmatched junction nucleotides: 8. This CDR3 has 14 residues. This chain's CDR3 is CASSVTGVGNEQFF. In DNA form, the CDR3 reads TGTGCCAGCAGCGTAACAGGGGTTGGGAATGAGCAGTTCTTC.

J is TRBJ1-1 and V is TRBV7-9; maybe TRBD1 (6 bases). The CDR3 runs to 11 residues. Germline assignment: CDR1 SEHNR and CDR2 FQNEAQ (reference sequence). V lost 4 bases to trimming and J lost 11 bases, with 11 bases between them. This CDR3 reads CASSSGVMAFF. The CDR3 DNA reads TGTGCCAGCAGCTCAGGGGTCATGGCTTTCTTT. Complete variable domain (other parts from reference TRBV7-9 and TRBJ1-1): DTGVSQNPRHKITKRGQNVTFRCDPISEHNRLYWYRQTLGQGPEFLTYFQNEAQLEKSRLLSDRFSAERPKGSFSTLEIQRTEQGDSAMYLCASSSGVMAFFGQGTRLTVV.

A note on this clonotype: An end of the junction does not agree with germline; a read error may underlie this. The rearrangement uses TRBV28 and TRBJ2-7; possible D gene TRBD1, 5 bases. Germline CDR1 and CDR2: MDHEN and SYDVKM. There are 12 residues in the CDR3. The DNA for the CDR3 is TGTGCCAGCAGTTTGAGGACATCCCCGTTTGACTTC. Amino acid sequence: CASSLRTSPFDF. The variable domain in full, with the rest retrieved from reference TRBV28 and TRBJ2-7, is DVKVTQSSRYLVKRTGEKVFLECVQDMDHENMFWYRQDPGLGLRLIYFSYDVKMKEKGDIPEGYSVSREKKERFSLILESASTNQTSMYLCASSLRTSPFDFGPGTRLTVT.

The J gene is TRBJ1-2, the V gene TRBV20-1, with TRBD1 as a possible D gene (5 bases). Germline lookup yields CDR1 DFQATT and CDR2 SNEGSKA (reference sequence). The CDR3 runs to 15 residues. V was pared by 3 bases and J by 0 bases, with 14 bases between. CDR3 protein: CSARQSARANYGYTF. The CDR3 DNA reads as TGCAGTGCTAGGCAGTCCGCCAGGGCTAACTATGGCTACACCTTC.

This clonotype was counted at least ten times. The chain joins TRBV9 to TRBJ2-1, with 9 bases that match TRBD2. The germline CDR1 and CDR2 sequences are SGDLS and YYNGEE. The CDR3 is made up of 15 amino acids. V shed 0 bases, J shed 5 bases, and the junction held 3 bases outside the gene matches. The CDR3 DNA sequence: TGTGCCAGCAGCGTAGTTGCTAGCGGGGACAATGAGCAGTTCTTC. Protein sequence: CASSVVASGDNEQFF.

This chain links TRBV29-1 with TRBJ1-1; unclear D gene. CDR1 SQVTM and CDR2 ANQGSEA come from the germline V gene. V was shortened by 5 bases and J by 10 bases, with 11 bases between the two germline ends. The CDR3 consists of 10 residues. The CDR3 region is CSVPGNGAFF. Here the CDR3 DNA reads TGCAGCGTTCCCGGGAACGGAGCTTTCTTT.

This clonotype was seen a handful of times. The V gene is TRBV13, the J gene TRBJ2-1, with 9 bases matching TRBD1. CDR1 is PRHDT and CDR2 is FYEKMQ in the germline V gene (reference sequence). The J segment lost 6 bases and the V segment lost 4 bases, leaving 4 bases of the junction unmatched. This CDR3 is 14 amino acids long. In nucleotides, the CDR3 is TGTGCCAGCAGCTGGGACAGGGAAGGCAATGAGCAGTTCTTC. Protein: CASSWDREGNEQFF.